This T cell receptor (beta chain) comes out of a study of blood T cell repertoires in COVID-19. In the study overall: COVID-19 samples from acute and convalescent phases originated in the United States, Italy and Spain.

Libraries were prepared by immunoSEQ multiplex PCR; TCRdb keeps only in-frame clonotypes and omits some of them. The sample holds about 150,000 clones, around 86% seen once. The CDR3 consists of 18 residues. Germline values: CDR1 ENHRY, CDR2 SYGVKD. The junction had 12 bases not matched to a gene; V was cut back by 3 bases and J by 2 bases. Sequenced material: peripheral blood. The source is an older man with acute or convalescent COVID-19. The V and J genes are TRBV10-3 and TRBJ2-7, with 11 bases lining up with TRBD2. The CDR3, as DNA: TGTGCCATCAGTGATTCCGATCCTATTAGCGGGAGGGCCTACGAGCAGTACTTC. Translated, it gives CAISDSDPISGRAYEQYF.